The rows below give T cell receptor beta chains drawn from one sample of a study of T cells in Graves' hyperthyroidism and ophthalmopathy. From the multiplex PCR reads, TCRdb called clonotypes with MiXCR, one entry per CDR3 protein. The table records some 98,000 distinct CDR3 sequences, approximately 39% of them present only once. Sequenced: peripheral blood or thyroid tissue (not recorded which). All receptors derive from a woman aged 25 to 39 with Graves' hyperthyroidism. The CDR3 runs from the conserved cysteine through the conserved F or W. A D gene is named only where the DNA matches it firmly. Size tells how often a clone was seen (once, few, many) or the class of an expanded clone, and some rows leave it out.

>NA|TRBJ2-7|TRBV6-5|many
CASSYPLDEQYF
TGTGCCAGCAGTTACCCACTAGACGAGCAGTACTTC
>NA|TRBJ1-1|TRBV3-1|NA
CASSQMQGNTEAFF
TGTGCCAGCAGCCAAATGCAGGGAAACACTGAAGCTTTCTTT
>NA|TRBJ1-1|TRBV15|NA
CATSAQGEDTEAFF
TGTGCCACCAGCGCACAGGGTGAGGACACTGAAGCTTTCTTT
>TRBD1|TRBJ1-2|TRBV7-3|NA
CASSAGQGIDGYTF
TGTGCCAGCAGCGCCGGACAGGGGATTGATGGCTACACCTTC
>NA|TRBJ2-7|TRBV15|NA
CATSSYLREQYF
TGTGCCACCAGCAGTTACCTGCGCGAGCAGTACTTC
>NA|TRBJ2-7|TRBV6-5|many
CASKKNYEQYF
TGTGCCAGCAAAAAAAACTACGAGCAGTACTTC
>NA|TRBJ1-2|TRBV4-2|NA
CASSPLTDQKIYGYTF
TGTGCCAGCAGCCCCCTGACGGATCAGAAAATCTATGGCTACACCTTC
>TRBD1|TRBJ1-1|TRBV4-1|many
CASSQGPRTGGHTEAFF
TGCGCCAGCAGCCAAGGCCCCCGAACAGGGGGACACACTGAAGCTTTCTTT
>NA|TRBJ2-2|TRBV5-1|many
CASSGLSEAGELFF
TGCGCCAGCAGTGGACTATCAGAAGCCGGGGAGCTGTTTTTT
>TRBD1|TRBJ1-1|TRBV12-3/TRBV12-4|many
CASSKGQAGEAFF
TGTGCCAGCAGTAAGGGACAGGCAGGGGAAGCTTTCTTT
>TRBD1|TRBJ1-1|TRBV7-2|NA
CASSQGTGLAFF
TGTGCCAGCAGTCAAGGGACAGGTCTAGCTTTCTTT
>NA|TRBJ2-7|TRBV7-9|many
CASSLGRNRDEQYF
TGTGCCAGCAGCTTAGGGAGGAACAGGGACGAGCAGTACTTC
>NA|TRBJ2-2|TRBV10-1|many
CASSRDSTGELFF
TGCGCCAGCAGCCGGGATAGCACCGGGGAGCTGTTTTTT
>TRBD1|TRBJ2-5|TRBV20-1|many
CSARRTGGIQETQYF
TGCAGTGCTAGACGGACAGGGGGGATTCAAGAGACCCAGTACTTC
>NA|TRBJ1-2|TRBV2|many
CASSTAGYGYTF
TGTGCCAGCAGTACGGCTGGATATGGCTACACCTTC
>NA|TRBJ1-3|TRBV7-8|many
CASSPVVGFGNTIYF
TGTGCCAGCAGCCCAGTAGTAGGGTTCGGAAACACCATATATTTT
>NA|TRBJ2-6|TRBV11-3|many
CASSPGLSGANVLTF
TGTGCCAGCAGCCCTGGACTCTCTGGGGCCAACGTCCTGACTTTC
>TRBD2|TRBJ2-2|TRBV2|many
CASSLDRLAPNTGELFF
TGTGCCAGCAGCCTTGATCGACTAGCCCCGAACACCGGGGAGCTGTTTTTT
>NA|TRBJ1-4|TRBV6-5|many
CASSPGASGEKLFF
TGTGCCAGCAGCCCAGGGGCATCGGGTGAAAAACTGTTTTTT
>TRBD2|TRBJ2-7|TRBV20-1|many
CSPSSGTIYEQYF
TGCAGTCCCTCATCCGGGACTATCTACGAGCAGTACTTC
>NA|TRBJ2-3|TRBV20-1|many
CSASTVFMTFRTDTQYF
TGCAGTGCCTCCACGGTCTTCATGACATTCCGCACAGATACGCAGTATTTT
>TRBD1|TRBJ1-2|TRBV20-1|many
CSASNRGLKGYTF
TGCAGTGCTAGTAACAGGGGGCTAAAAGGCTACACCTTC
>NA|TRBJ1-2|TRBV18|few
CASSPEVLDGYTF
TGTGCCAGCTCACCAGAGGTACTGGATGGCTACACCTTC
>NA|TRBJ2-5|TRBV20-1|many
CSARETETQYF
TGCAGTGCTAGAGAGACGGAGACCCAGTACTTC
>TRBD2|TRBJ2-3|TRBV20-1|NA
CSAMRFGSGIGTDTQYF
TGCAGTGCTATGCGATTCGGGAGCGGGATAGGCACAGATACGCAGTATTTT
>NA|TRBJ2-5|TRBV30|many
CAWGGMGQETQYF
TGTGCCTGGGGGGGGATGGGACAAGAGACCCAGTACTTC
>TRBD1|TRBJ1-5|TRBV4-1|NA
CASSQTGAGSQHF
TGCGCCAGCAGCCAAACAGGGGCCGGGTCCCAGCATTTT
>NA|TRBJ2-5|TRBV7-9|NA
CASPAGNQETQYF
TGTGCCAGCCCGGCAGGGAACCAAGAGACCCAGTACTTC
>NA|TRBJ1-2|TRBV29-1|NA
CSVGQMGGYTF
TGCAGCGTTGGCCAGATGGGTGGCTACACCTTC
>NA|TRBJ1-5|TRBV4-1|NA
CASSQGDQPQHF
TGTGCCAGCAGCCAAGGGGATCAGCCCCAGCATTTT
>NA|TRBJ2-5|TRBV7-3|NA
CASSSGPWMEETQYF
TGTGCCAGCAGCTCGGGCCCGTGGATGGAGGAGACCCAGTACTTC
>TRBD1|TRBJ2-7|TRBV7-2|NA
CASSPGGGTGRTYEQYF
TGTGCCAGCAGCCCCGGTGGCGGGACAGGGAGGACCTACGAGCAGTACTTC
>TRBD1|TRBJ2-2|TRBV9|many
CASRGIRDRQGGELFF
TGTGCCAGCCGCGGGATCCGGGACAGGCAAGGCGGGGAGCTGTTTTTT
>NA|TRBJ2-6|TRBV24-1|many
CATSDTRSGANVLTF
TGTGCCACCAGTGACACGAGATCTGGGGCCAACGTCCTGACTTTC
>NA|TRBJ2-5|TRBV18|many
CASSPGGVQETQYF
TGTGCCAGCTCACCCGGAGGGGTTCAAGAGACCCAGTACTTC
>NA|TRBJ2-5|TRBV2|many
CASSGRQIQETQYF
TGTGCCAGCAGTGGTCGGCAGATACAAGAGACCCAGTACTTC
>NA|TRBJ1-4|TRBV7-8|NA
CASSQVGQGEKLFF
TGCGCCAGCAGCCAAGTCGGACAAGGTGAAAAACTGTTTTTT
>NA|TRBJ2-7|TRBV12-3/TRBV12-4|many
CASSFGRGGYEQYF
TGTGCCAGCAGTTTCGGCAGGGGGGGCTACGAGCAGTACTTC
>NA|TRBJ1-1|TRBV5-1|many
CASSPGGKAFF
TGCGCCAGCAGCCCAGGCGGAAAAGCTTTCTTT
>NA|TRBJ2-5|TRBV19|many
CASRSSGGTQYF
TGTGCCAGTAGAAGCAGCGGAGGGACCCAGTACTTC
>TRBD2|TRBJ2-7|TRBV28|few
CASAWGLAVYEQYF
TGTGCCAGCGCCTGGGGACTAGCTGTCTACGAGCAGTACTTC